This T cell receptor beta chain stems from a study of blood T cell repertoires in COVID-19. Across the study: COVID-19 samples, acute and convalescent, were from the United States, Italy and Spain. PBMCs, B-cell-depleted T cells, or T cells provided the cDNA or gDNA that made up the material.

The authors' processing: Estimates of nucleated cell counts were drawn from the amplification of reference gene primers. Generated by immunoSEQ multiplex PCR, the TCRdb table keeps only in-frame clones and is missing some. Clone size and V and J calls were adopted from that table, with D and trimming inferred from the DNA. This sample has a few hundred thousand clones, with 80% to 90% found just once. The V gene lost 5 bases and the J gene lost 0 bases, with 2 bases spanning the gap. CDR1 PRHDT and CDR2 FYEKMQ come from the germline V gene (reference sequence). This CDR3 is 12 amino acids long. The clonotype comes from a woman in her 50s with acute or convalescent COVID-19. Sequencing was performed on peripheral blood. The genes are TRBV13 and TRBJ1-3; D not resolved. The CDR3 here is CASSHSGNTIYF. CDR3 nucleotides: TGTGCCAGCAGCCACTCTGGAAACACCATATATTTT.